A single sample gave rise to the 20 T cell receptor beta chains below, sequenced in a study of post-analysis software for immune sequencing data. Whole-study findings and limits: Four or five TRBV segments were more frequent in patients than controls; TRBV5-6, TRBV5-1 and TRBV20-1 belonged to this group.

Their recognized antigens are unknown. Libraries were made from TCR beta cDNA, and they carried unique molecular identifiers. Each CDR3 protein gets one entry after TCRdb re-called the PCR reads with MiXCR. This table has around 400,000 distinct CDR3 sequences, more than 30% appearing once. Sequencing was performed on blood. These receptors came from a girl aged 2-10 years with multiple sclerosis.

The CDR3 DNA is TGTGCCAGCAGTTTCGCCAGGGGGCACGAGCAGTACTTC. This codes for CASSFARGHEQYF. The chain carries TRBV28 and TRBJ2-5; 8 bases fit TRBD1. The tail of the sequence fits TRBJ2-7 better, so the J call may be wrong. Germline V gene data show CDR1 as MDHEN and CDR2 as SYDVKM. This CDR3 contains 13 residues.

This clonotype was counted between two and nine times. The V call is TRBV10-3, the J call TRBJ1-6; 9 nucleotides match TRBD1. Trimming cost V 3 bases and J 4 bases; bases outside gene matches: 10. Looked up from germline, CDR1 is ENHRY and CDR2 is SYGVKD. This CDR3 contains 18 residues. CDR3 DNA: TGTGCCATCAGTGAAAGCGACAGGGGGACAATGTATAATTCACCCCTCCACTTT. This codes for CAISESDRGTMYNSPLHF.

CDR3 residues: CASSLMTGARIQYF. The CDR3 DNA is TGTGCCAGCAGCTTGATGACAGGGGCCCGTATCCAGTACTTC. The rearrangement links TRBV5-5 to TRBJ2-5; TRBD1 matches 8 bases. Germline V gives CDR1 SGHKS, CDR2 YYEKEE (reference sequence). CDR3 length equals 14 residues. V lost 1 base to trimming and J lost 10 bases; unmatched junction nucleotides: 9.

The chain has TRBV28 and TRBJ2-1; a weak D match, TRBD2 (6 bases). Germline V gene data show CDR1 as MDHEN and CDR2 as SYDVKM. V shed 4 bases and J shed 1 base, with 11 bases lying between them. The CDR3 is 15 amino acids. As DNA, the CDR3 is TGTGCCAGCAGTTCCATAGCGGAGTCCTACAATGAGCAGTTCTTC. Protein: CASSSIAESYNEQFF.

This chain links TRBV20-1 with TRBJ2-7; the match to TRBD2 covers 9 bases. This CDR3 comprises 16 residues. From germline, CDR1 is DFQATT and CDR2 SNEGSKA (reference sequence). The V segment lost 1 base and the J segment 5 bases; nucleotides outside the gene matches: 12. CDR3 loop: CSARVILAGVVDEQYF. The CDR3 bases are TGCAGTGCTAGAGTCATATTAGCGGGGGTTGTCGACGAGCAGTACTTC.

The chain joins TRBV7-2 to TRBJ2-1; weak D call: TRBD1 (5 bases). V was clipped by 1 base and J by 0 bases, with 10 bases between them. Germline assignment: CDR1 SGHTA and CDR2 FQGNSA. The CDR3 length is 16 residues. Here the CDR3 reads CASSLDSGYSYNEQFF. The CDR3 bases are TGTGCCAGCAGCTTAGATTCAGGGTACTCCTACAATGAGCAGTTCTTC.

This clonotype was observed many times. The genes are TRBV25-1 and TRBJ2-5; TRBD1 matches 7 bases. V dropped 5 bases and J dropped 1; count of bases not matched to a gene: 10. The CDR3 is 16 amino acids. Germline loops: CDR1 MGHDK, CDR2 SYGVNS. CDR3 protein: CASSLAGTVGQETQYF. In DNA form, the CDR3 reads TGTGCCAGCAGTTTAGCCGGGACAGTCGGCCAAGAGACCCAGTACTTC.

This clonotype has a handful of counts. The chain uses TRBV7-9 and TRBJ1-2; a possible D gene is TRBD1 (5 bases). Trimming removed 4 bases at V and 4 bases at J, with 13 bases between. This CDR3 contains 14 residues. Germline CDR1 reads SEHNR; CDR2 reads FQNEAQ (reference sequence). The CDR3 loop is CASSYNSGRYGYTF. Written as DNA, the CDR3 is TGTGCCAGCAGCTACAACTCAGGGCGCTATGGCTACACCTTC.

In its sample, this clonotype was seen once. The V gene is TRBV6-1, the J gene TRBJ1-1; D gene uncertain. Germline CDR1 MNHNS, CDR2 SASEGT. V was cut by 7 bases and J by 4 bases, with 10 bases left in between. The CDR3 runs to 12 residues. CDR3 bases: TGTGCCAGCAAAGCAGGAGCCACTGAAGCTTTCTTT. Residues: CASKAGATEAFF.

This clonotype appeared a few times. J is TRBJ2-3 and V is TRBV6-4; TRBD1 matches at 8 bases. The CDR3 is 15 amino acids. The V gene end was trimmed by 4 bases and the J gene end by 8 bases; junction bases not matched to a gene: 11. The germline CDR1 and CDR2 sequences are MRHNA and SNTAGT. CDR3 bases: TGTGCCAGCAGTGGAACCGGGACAGGTCATGGTACGCAGTATTTT. Residues: CASSGTGTGHGTQYF.

V and J are TRBV15 and TRBJ2-4; possibly TRBD2 for D (6 bases). The J call is doubtful: the DNA matches TRBJ2-7 better. Germline V lookup: CDR1 LNHNV, CDR2 YYDKDF (reference sequence). The CDR3 contains 14 residues. CDR3 residues: CATSREEGLNEQYF. The CDR3 DNA reads as TGTGCCACCAGCAGAGAGGAGGGGTTGAACGAGCAGTACTTC.

The chain combines TRBV29-1 with TRBJ2-2; D gene ambiguous. The CDR3 is made up of 14 amino acids. V dropped 5 bases and J dropped 0 bases, with 10 bases sitting between them. Germline-derived CDR1 and CDR2 are SQVTM and ANQGSEA. As DNA, the CDR3 is TGCAGCGTTCGACGGTCCGCGAACACCGGGGAGCTGTTTTTT. This translates into CSVRRSANTGELFF.

This clonotype was counted between two and nine times. The chain has TRBV5-1 and TRBJ1-2; TRBD1 matches 7 bases. Germline-derived CDR1 and CDR2 are SGHRS and YFSETQ. With V trimmed by 2 bases and J by 7 bases, 8 bases remained unmatched. The CDR3 runs to 14 residues. CDR3 DNA: TGCGCCAGCAGCTTTGTCGGGACAGAGATTGGCTACACCTTC. It translates to CASSFVGTEIGYTF.

This chain uses TRBV12-3 or TRBV12-4 with TRBJ1-5; D is unclear. The CDR3 has 14 residues. V shed 5 bases and J shed 1 base, with 9 bases lying between them. CDR3: CASSVAGSNQPQHF. The CDR3 nucleotides read TGTGCCAGCAGTGTCGCTGGAAGCAATCAGCCCCAGCATTTT.

This clonotype turned up a few times. The chain recombines TRBV18 with TRBJ2-7, with a possible D match to TRBD1 (6 bases). The CDR3 consists of 13 residues. V was clipped by 3 bases and J by 2 bases, with 8 bases between them. Germline V gene data show CDR1 as KGHSH and CDR2 as LQKENI. In DNA, the CDR3 is TGTGCCAGCTCACCTTGGACAGCCTACGAGCAGTACTTC. Amino acid sequence: CASSPWTAYEQYF.

CDR3 in DNA: TGCAGCGTTGCCCCACTAGCGGGGTCCGGGGAGCTGTTTTTT. Translating gives CSVAPLAGSGELFF. The chain uses TRBV29-1 and TRBJ2-2, with 10 bases identical to TRBD2. This CDR3 has 14 residues. Per germline, CDR1 SQVTM and CDR2 ANQGSEA. V gave up 4 bases and J gave up 6 bases; unmatched junction bases: 5.

This clonotype was recorded once. V is TRBV7-2 and J is TRBJ1-1, with 7 bases that match TRBD1. CDR1 is SGHTA and CDR2 is FQGNSA in the germline V gene. The CDR3 sequence is 13 residues long. V lost 4 bases and J lost 4; bases outside the gene matches: 3. DNA for the CDR3: TGTGCCAGCAGCTCGAACAGGGGCACTGAAGCTTTCTTT. Protein sequence: CASSSNRGTEAFF.

Note on this clonotype: Since the CDR3 does not end with the conserved phenylalanine or tryptophan, this likely comes from a read error. This chain connects TRBV5-5 to TRBJ2-3; 9 positions match TRBD2. Losses at the gene ends were 6 bases for V and 1 base for J; bases not matched to a gene: 12. The germline CDR1 and CDR2 sequences are SGHKS and YYEKEE (reference sequence). This CDR3 contains 17 residues. The CDR3 sequence: CASTTQIAGVGTDTQYL. As DNA, the CDR3 is TGTGCCAGCACAACGCAAATAGCGGGAGTGGGCACAGATACGCAGTATCTT.

The chain links TRBV12-3 or TRBV12-4 to TRBJ2-5; 10 bases are a match to TRBD1. The CDR3 consists of 14 residues. V lost 7 bases, J lost 5 bases, and 7 bases stayed unmatched. The CDR3 DNA follows: TGTGCCAGCACCGACAGGGGGCGCGGGGAGACCCAGTACTTC. This codes for CASTDRGRGETQYF.

The chain uses TRBV11-2 and TRBJ1-4, with a weak D call TRBD1 (6 bases). Trimming pared 5 bases from V and 6 bases from J, leaving 19 bases between. This CDR3 region has 16 residues. Germline CDR1 reads SGHAT; CDR2 reads FQNNGV. CDR3 DNA: TGTGCCAGCAGCCTAAAGGACAGACCTAGATATGAAAAACTGTTTTTT. This translates into CASSLKDRPRYEKLFF.